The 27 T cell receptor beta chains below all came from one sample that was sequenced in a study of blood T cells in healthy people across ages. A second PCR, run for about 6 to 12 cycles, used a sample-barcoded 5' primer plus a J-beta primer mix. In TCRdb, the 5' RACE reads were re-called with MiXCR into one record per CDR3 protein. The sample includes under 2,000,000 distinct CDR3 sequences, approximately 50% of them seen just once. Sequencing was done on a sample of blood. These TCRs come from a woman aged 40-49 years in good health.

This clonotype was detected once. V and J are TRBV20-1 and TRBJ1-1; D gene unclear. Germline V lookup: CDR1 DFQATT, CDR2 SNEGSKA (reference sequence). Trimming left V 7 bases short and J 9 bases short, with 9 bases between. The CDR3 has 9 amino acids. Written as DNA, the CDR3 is TGCAGTGTCGGGCTTCAAGCTTTCTTT. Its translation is CSVGLQAFF.

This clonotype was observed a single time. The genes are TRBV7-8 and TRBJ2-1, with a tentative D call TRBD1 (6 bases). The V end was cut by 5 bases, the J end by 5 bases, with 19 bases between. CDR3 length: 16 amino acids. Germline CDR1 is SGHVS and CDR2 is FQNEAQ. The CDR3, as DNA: TGTGCCAGCAGCCCTATCCGCAGGGGATCCGACAATGAGCAGTTCTTC. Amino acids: CASSPIRRGSDNEQFF.

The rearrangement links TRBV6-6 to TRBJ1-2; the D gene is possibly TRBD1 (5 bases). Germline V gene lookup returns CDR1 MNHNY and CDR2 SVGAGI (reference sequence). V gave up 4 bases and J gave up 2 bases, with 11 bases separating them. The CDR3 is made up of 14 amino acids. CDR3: CASSSVNRNYGYTF. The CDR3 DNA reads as TGTGCCAGCAGTTCCGTAAACAGGAACTATGGCTACACCTTC.

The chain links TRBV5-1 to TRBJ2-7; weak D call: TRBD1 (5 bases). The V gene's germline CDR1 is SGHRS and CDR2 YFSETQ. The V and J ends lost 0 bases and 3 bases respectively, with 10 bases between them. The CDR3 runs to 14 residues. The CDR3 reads CASSLGRENYEQYF. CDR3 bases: TGCGCCAGCAGCTTGGGCAGGGAAAACTACGAGCAGTACTTC.

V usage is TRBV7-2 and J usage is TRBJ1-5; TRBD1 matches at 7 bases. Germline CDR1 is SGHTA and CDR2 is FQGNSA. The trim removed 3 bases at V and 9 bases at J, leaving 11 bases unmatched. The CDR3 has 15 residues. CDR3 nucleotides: TGTGCCAGCAGCTTGCCGGGACAGACTCGGGGGCCCCAGCATTTT. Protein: CASSLPGQTRGPQHF.

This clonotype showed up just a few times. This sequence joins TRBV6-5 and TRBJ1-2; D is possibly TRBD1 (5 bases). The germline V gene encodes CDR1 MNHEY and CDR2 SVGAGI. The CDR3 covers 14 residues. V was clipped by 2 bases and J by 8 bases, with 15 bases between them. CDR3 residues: CASSYTGQGWGYTF. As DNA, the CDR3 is TGTGCCAGCAGTTACACGGGGCAAGGATGGGGCTACACCTTC.

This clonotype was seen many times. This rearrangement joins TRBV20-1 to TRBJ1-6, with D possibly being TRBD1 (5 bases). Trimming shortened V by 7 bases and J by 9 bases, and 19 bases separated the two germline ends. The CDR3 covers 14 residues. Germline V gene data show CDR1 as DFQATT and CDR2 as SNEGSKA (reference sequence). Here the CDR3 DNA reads TGCAGTGTCTTCGTCCAGGGCGGGAGTTCACCCCTCCACTTT. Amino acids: CSVFVQGGSSPLHF.

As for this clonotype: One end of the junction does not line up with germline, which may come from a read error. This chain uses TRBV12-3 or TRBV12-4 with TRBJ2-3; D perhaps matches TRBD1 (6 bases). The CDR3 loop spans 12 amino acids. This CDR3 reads CAGSPQGRAQYF. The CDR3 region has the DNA TGTGCCGGCAGTCCACAGGGCCGCGCGCAGTATTTT.

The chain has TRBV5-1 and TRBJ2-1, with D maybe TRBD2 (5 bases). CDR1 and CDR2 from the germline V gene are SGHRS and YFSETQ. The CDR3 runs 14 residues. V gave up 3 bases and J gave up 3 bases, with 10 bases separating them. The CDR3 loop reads CASSSRALYNEQFF. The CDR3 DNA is TGCGCCAGCAGCTCGCGGGCCCTCTACAATGAGCAGTTCTTC.

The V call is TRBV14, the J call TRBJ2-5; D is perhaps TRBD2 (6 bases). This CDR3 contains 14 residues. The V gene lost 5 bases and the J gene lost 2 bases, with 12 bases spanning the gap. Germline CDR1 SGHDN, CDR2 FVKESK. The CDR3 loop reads CASSEGLIQETQYF. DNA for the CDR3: TGTGCCAGCAGCGAGGGACTGATACAAGAGACCCAGTACTTC.

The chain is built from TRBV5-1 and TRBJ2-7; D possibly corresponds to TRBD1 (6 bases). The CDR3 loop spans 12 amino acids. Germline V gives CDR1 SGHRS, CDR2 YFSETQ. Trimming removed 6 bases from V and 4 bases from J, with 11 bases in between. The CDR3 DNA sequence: TGCGCCAGCACAGAACAGGGTTACGAGCAGTACTTC. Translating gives CASTEQGYEQYF.

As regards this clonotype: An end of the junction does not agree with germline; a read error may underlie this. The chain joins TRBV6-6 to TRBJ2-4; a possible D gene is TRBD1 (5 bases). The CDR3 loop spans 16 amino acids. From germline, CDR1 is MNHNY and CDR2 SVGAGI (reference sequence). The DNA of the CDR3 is TGTGCCAGCAGTCATACCGCGACAGCTTACAAAACCATTCAGTACTTC. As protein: CASSHTATAYKTIQYF.

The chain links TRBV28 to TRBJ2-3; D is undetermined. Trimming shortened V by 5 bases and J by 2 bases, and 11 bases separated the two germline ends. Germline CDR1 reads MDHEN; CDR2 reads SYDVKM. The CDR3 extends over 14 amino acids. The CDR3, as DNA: TGTGCCAGCAGTGGTCAGAGCCCCACAGATACGCAGTATTTT. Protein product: CASSGQSPTDTQYF.

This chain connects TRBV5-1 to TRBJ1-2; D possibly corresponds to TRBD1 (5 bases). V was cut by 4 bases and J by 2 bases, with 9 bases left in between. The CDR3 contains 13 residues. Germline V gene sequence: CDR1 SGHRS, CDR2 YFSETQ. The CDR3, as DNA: TGCGCCAGCAGCCGGGGGGAGAACTATGGCTACACCTTC. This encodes CASSRGENYGYTF.

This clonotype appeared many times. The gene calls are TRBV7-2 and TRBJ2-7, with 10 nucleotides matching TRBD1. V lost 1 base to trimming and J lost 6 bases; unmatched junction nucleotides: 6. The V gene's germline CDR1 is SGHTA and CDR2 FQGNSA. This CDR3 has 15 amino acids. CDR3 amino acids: CASSLEGQGTREQYF. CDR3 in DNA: TGTGCCAGCAGCTTAGAGGGACAGGGGACGCGCGAGCAGTACTTC.

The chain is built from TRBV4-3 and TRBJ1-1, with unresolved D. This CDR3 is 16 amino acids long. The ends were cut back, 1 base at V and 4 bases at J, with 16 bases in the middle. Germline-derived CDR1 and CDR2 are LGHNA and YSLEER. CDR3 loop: CASSQAPDGGSTEAFF. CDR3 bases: TGCGCCAGCAGCCAAGCCCCGGACGGAGGGAGCACTGAAGCTTTCTTT.

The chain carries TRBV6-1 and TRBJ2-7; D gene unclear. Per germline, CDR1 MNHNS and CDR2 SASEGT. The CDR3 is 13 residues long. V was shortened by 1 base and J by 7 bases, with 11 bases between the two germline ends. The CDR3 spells CASSEGVVGEQYF. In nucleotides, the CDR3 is TGTGCCAGCAGTGAAGGTGTAGTTGGGGAGCAGTACTTC.

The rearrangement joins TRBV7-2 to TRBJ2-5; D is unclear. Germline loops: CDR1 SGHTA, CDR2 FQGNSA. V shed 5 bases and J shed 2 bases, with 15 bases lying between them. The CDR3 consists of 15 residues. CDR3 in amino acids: CASSPYIRSQETQYF. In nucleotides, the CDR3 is TGTGCCAGCAGCCCTTACATACGATCTCAAGAGACCCAGTACTTC. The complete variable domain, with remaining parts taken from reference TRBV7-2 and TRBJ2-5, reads GAGVSQSPSNKVTEKGKDVELRCDPISGHTALYWYRQSLGQGLEFLIYFQGNSAPDKSGLPSDRFSAERTGGSVSTLTIQRTQQEDSAVYLCASSPYIRSQETQYFGPGTRLLVL.

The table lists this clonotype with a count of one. The CDR3 region is CASRWVGRDEAFF. The CDR3 DNA sequence: TGTGCCAGCCGATGGGTGGGGCGCGATGAAGCTTTCTTT. The chain is built from TRBV6-1 and TRBJ1-1, with D possibly TRBD1 on 5 matching bases. Trimming stripped 8 bases from V and 7 bases from J, with 17 bases between. Germline CDR1 is MNHNS and CDR2 is SASEGT. The CDR3 length is 13 residues.

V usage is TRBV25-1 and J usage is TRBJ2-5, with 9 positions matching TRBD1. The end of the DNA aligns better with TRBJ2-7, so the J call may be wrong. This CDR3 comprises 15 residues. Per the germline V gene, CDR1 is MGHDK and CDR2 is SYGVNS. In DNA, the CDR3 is TGTGCCAGCAGTTCGGGACAGGGCGGTTTAGGCGAGCAGTACTTC. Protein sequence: CASSSGQGGLGEQYF.

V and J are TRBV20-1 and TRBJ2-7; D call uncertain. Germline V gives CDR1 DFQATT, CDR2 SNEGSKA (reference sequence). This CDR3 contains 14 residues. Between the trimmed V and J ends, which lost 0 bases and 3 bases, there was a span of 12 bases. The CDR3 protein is CSARDRQSIYEQYF. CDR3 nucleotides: TGCAGTGCTAGAGATCGGCAGTCAATCTACGAGCAGTACTTC.

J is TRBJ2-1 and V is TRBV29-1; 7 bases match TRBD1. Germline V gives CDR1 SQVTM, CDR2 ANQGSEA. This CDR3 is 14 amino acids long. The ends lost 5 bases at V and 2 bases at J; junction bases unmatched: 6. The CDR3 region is CSVLWTGPYNEQFF. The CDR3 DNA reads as TGCAGCGTTTTGTGGACAGGCCCCTACAATGAGCAGTTCTTC.

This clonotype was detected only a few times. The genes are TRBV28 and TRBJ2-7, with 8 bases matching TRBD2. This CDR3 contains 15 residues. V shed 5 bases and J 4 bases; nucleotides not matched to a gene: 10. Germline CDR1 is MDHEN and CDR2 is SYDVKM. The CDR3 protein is CASSPRSGGKYEQYF. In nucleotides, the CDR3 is TGTGCCAGCAGTCCCCGGAGCGGGGGCAAGTACGAGCAGTACTTC.

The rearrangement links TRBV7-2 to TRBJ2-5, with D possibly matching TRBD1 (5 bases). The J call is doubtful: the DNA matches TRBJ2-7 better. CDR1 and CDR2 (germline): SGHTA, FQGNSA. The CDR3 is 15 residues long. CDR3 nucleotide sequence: TGTGCCAGCAGCCCACCCTCGGGCAGGGTCCACGAGCAGTACTTC. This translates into CASSPPSGRVHEQYF.

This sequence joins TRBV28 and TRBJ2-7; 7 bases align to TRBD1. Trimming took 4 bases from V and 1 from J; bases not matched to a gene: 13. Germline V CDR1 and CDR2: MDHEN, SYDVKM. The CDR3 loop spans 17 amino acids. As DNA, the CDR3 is TGTGCCAGCAGTTCCCCTTCGGGACAGTTTAAATCCTACGAGCAGTACTTC. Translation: CASSSPSGQFKSYEQYF.

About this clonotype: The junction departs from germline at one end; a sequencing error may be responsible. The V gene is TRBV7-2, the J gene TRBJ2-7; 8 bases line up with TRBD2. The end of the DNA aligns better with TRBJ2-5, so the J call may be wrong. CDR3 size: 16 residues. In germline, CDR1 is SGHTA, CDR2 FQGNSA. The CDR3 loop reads CACSLAGLVSSETQYF. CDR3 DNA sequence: TGTGCCTGCAGCTTAGCGGGACTAGTCAGCTCAGAGACCCAGTACTTC.

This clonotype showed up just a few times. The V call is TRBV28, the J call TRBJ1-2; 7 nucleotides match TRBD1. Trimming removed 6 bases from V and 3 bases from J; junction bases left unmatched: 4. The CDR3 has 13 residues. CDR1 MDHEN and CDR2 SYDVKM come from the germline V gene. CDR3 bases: TGTGCCAGCAGCGACACAGGGGACTATGGCTACACCTTC. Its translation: CASSDTGDYGYTF.